One and the same sample provided the 6 T cell receptor beta chains below, sequenced in a study of cytomegalovirus exposure and HLA in healthy donors. Amplification used 60 Vbeta primers and 13 Jbeta primers. Sequencing used immunoSEQ multiplex PCR; TCRdb keeps in-frame clones, though not all of them. Among about 230,000 clones listed, around 80% were seen once. Sequencing was performed on PBMCs. The origin of the receptors is a boy between 5 and 17 years old in good health and CMV-seronegative.

This chain uses TRBV2 with TRBJ2-5; 14 bases are a match to TRBD2. After removal of 6 bases from V and 1 base from J, the junction contained 13 bases not matched to a gene. Germline V CDR1 and CDR2: SNHLY, FYNNEI. This CDR3 is built from 19 residues. The CDR3 DNA reads as TGTGCCAGCAGACTATCCGGGACTAGCGGGAGAAAGTTCCAAGAGACCCAGTACTTC. This codes for CASRLSGTSGRKFQETQYF.

The chain links TRBV9 to TRBJ2-3; 7 bases fit TRBD1. This CDR3 has 17 residues. Germline lookup yields CDR1 SGDLS and CDR2 YYNGEE. V shed 4 bases, J shed 8 bases, and the junction held 19 bases outside the gene matches. CDR3 DNA sequence: TGTGCCAGCAGCCCCTCGACAGGGTCGGGATTCACGGGTACGCAGTATTTT. Its translation is CASSPSTGSGFTGTQYF.

In the case of this clone: A junction end diverges from the germline sequence, so it may reflect a read error. The identical CDR3 is also encoded by other nucleotide sequences in the sample. The chain uses TRBV27 and TRBJ2-6; D uncertain. This CDR3 is 16 amino acids long. The germline V gene has CDR1 MNHEY and CDR2 SMNVEV (reference sequence). This CDR3 reads CASSRLPISGANVLTF. The CDR3, as DNA: TGCGCCAGCAGCCGCCTTCCTATATCTGGGGCCAACGTCCTGACTTTC.

The J gene is TRBJ1-2, the V gene TRBV13; 7 nucleotides agree with TRBD1. CDR3 length: 14 residues. Trimming removed 4 bases from V and 4 bases from J; junction bases left unmatched: 6. Germline V gives CDR1 PRHDT, CDR2 FYEKMQ (reference sequence). The CDR3 here is CASSSRQGVYGYTF. As DNA, the CDR3 is TGTGCCAGCAGCTCCAGACAGGGTGTCTATGGCTACACCTTC.

This clone was counted only a few times. V is TRBV5-4 and J is TRBJ2-7; a weak D match, TRBD2 (5 bases). CDR3 length: 18 amino acids. CDR1 is SGHNT and CDR2 is YYREEE in the germline V gene (reference sequence). With 1 base removed from V and 0 bases from J, the gap between germline ends came to 20 bases. CDR3 protein: CASSLLYGDEPPSYEQYF. CDR3 in DNA: TGTGCCAGCAGCTTGCTATACGGGGATGAGCCCCCCTCCTACGAGCAGTACTTC.

The V call is TRBV5-4, the J call TRBJ2-7; 9 bases agree with TRBD1. The germline V gene encodes CDR1 SGHNT and CDR2 YYREEE (reference sequence). The CDR3 sequence is 15 residues long. V lost 3 bases and J lost 1; bases outside the gene matches: 5. CDR3 residues: CASSSPGTGSYEQYF. As DNA, the CDR3 is TGTGCCAGCAGCTCCCCCGGGACAGGGTCCTACGAGCAGTACTTC.